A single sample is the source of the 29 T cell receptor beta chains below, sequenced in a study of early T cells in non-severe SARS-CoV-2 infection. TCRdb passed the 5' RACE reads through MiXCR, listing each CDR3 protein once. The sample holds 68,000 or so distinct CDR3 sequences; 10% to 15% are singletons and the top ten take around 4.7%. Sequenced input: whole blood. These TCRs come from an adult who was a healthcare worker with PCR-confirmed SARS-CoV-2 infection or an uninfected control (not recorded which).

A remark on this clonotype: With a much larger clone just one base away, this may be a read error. The CDR3 DNA reads as TGTGCCAGCAGCCGGACAGGGGGCCGGTCAGATACGCAGTATTTT. Protein sequence: CASSRTGGRSDTQYF. The chain joins TRBV5-5 to TRBJ2-3; 11 nucleotides agree with TRBD1. V was pared by 4 bases and J by 4 bases, with 5 bases of the junction left unmatched. This CDR3 comprises 15 residues. Germline CDR1 reads SGHKS; CDR2 reads YYEKEE (reference sequence).

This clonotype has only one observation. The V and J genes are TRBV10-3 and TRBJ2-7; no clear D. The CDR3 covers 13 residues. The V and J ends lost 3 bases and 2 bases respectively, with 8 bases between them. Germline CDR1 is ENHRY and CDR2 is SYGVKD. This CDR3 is CAISDADAYEQYF. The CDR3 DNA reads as TGTGCCATCAGTGACGCTGACGCCTACGAGCAGTACTTC.

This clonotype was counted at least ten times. CDR3 coding DNA: TGTGCCAGCAGCTCCACTTCGACAGGGGCTGGTGGCTACACCTTC. Translating gives CASSSTSTGAGGYTF. V usage is TRBV7-2 and J usage is TRBJ1-2; TRBD1 matches at 8 bases. Germline CDR1 SGHTA, CDR2 FQGNSA. With 4 bases clipped from V and 7 bases from J, the junction kept 11 bases outside the gene matches. The CDR3 is 15 residues long.

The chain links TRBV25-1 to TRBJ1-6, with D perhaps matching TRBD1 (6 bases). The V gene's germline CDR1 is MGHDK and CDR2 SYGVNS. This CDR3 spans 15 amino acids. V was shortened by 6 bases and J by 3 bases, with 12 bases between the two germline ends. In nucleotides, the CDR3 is TGTGCCAGCAGGGTCCGGGACATCTATAATTCACCCCTCCACTTT. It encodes CASRVRDIYNSPLHF.

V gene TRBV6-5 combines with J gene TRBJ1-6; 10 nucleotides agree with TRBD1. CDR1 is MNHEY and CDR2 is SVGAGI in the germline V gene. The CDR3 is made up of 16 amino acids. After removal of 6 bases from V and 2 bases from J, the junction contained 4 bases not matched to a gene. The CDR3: CASSPDRGPYNSPLHF. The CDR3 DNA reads TGTGCCAGCAGCCCCGACAGGGGGCCCTATAATTCACCCCTCCACTTT.

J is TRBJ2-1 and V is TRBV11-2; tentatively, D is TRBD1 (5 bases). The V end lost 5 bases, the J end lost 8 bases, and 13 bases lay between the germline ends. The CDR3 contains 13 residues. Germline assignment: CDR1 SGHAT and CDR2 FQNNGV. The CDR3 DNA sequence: TGTGCCAGCAGCCCCCAGGGCCAACATGAGCAGTTCTTC. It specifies CASSPQGQHEQFF. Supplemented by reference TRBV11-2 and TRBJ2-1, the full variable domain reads EAGVAQSPRYKIIEKRQSVAFWCNPISGHATLYWYQQILGQGPKLLIQFQNNGVVDDSQLPKDRFSAERLKGVDSTLKIQPAKLEDSAVYLCASSPQGQHEQFFGPGTRLTVL.

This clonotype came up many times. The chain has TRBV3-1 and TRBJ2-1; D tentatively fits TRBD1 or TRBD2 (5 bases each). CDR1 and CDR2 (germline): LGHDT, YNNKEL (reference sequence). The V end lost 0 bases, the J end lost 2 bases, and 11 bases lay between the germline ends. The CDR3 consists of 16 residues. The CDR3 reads CASSQDGTATYNEQFF. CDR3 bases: TGTGCCAGCAGCCAAGACGGGACCGCCACCTACAATGAGCAGTTCTTC.

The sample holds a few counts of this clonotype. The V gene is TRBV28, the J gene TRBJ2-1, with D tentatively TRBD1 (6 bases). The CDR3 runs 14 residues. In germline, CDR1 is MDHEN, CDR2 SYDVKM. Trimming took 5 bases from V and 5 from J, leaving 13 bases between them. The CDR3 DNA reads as TGTGCCAGCAGTCACGGGACAAGCCACAATGAGCAGTTCTTC. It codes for CASSHGTSHNEQFF. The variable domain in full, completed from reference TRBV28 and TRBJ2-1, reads DVKVTQSSRYLVKRTGEKVFLECVQDMDHENMFWYRQDPGLGLRLIYFSYDVKMKEKGDIPEGYSVSREKKERFSLILESASTNQTSMYLCASSHGTSHNEQFFGPGTRLTVL.

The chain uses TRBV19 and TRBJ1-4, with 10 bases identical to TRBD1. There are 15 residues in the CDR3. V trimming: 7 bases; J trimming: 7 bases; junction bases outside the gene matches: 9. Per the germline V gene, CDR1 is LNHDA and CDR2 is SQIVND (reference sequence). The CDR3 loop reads CASNPWDRGPEKLFF. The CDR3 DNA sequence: TGTGCCAGTAATCCGTGGGACAGGGGCCCTGAAAAACTGTTTTTT.

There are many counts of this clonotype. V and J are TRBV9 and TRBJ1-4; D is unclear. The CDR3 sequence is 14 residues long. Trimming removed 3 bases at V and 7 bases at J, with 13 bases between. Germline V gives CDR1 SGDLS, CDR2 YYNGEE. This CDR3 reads CASSGEFQAEKLFF. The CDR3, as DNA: TGTGCCAGCAGCGGGGAATTTCAGGCTGAAAAACTGTTTTTT.

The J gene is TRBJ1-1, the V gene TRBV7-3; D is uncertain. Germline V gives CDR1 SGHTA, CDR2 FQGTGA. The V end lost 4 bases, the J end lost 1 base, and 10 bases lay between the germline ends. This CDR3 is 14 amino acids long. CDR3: CASSSDGRNTEAFF. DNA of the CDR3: TGTGCCAGCAGCTCAGATGGCCGGAACACTGAAGCTTTCTTT.

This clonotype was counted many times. The CDR3: CASSQEDMLYEQYF. Here the CDR3 DNA reads TGCGCCAGCAGCCAAGAGGACATGCTATACGAGCAGTACTTC. The V gene is TRBV4-3, the J gene TRBJ2-7, with D maybe TRBD1 (5 bases). CDR1 is LGHNA, CDR2 YSLEER, per germline. Trimming stripped 0 bases from V and 4 bases from J, with 10 bases between. This CDR3 has 14 amino acids.

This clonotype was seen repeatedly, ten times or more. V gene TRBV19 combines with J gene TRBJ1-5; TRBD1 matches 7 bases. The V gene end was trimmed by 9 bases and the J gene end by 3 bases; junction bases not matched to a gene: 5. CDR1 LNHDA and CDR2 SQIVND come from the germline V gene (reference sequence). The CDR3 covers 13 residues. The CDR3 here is CASSDRYNQPQHF. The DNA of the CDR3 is TGTGCCAGCTCGGACAGGTACAATCAGCCCCAGCATTTT. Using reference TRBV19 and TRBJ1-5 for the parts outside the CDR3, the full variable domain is DGGITQSPKYLFRKEGQNVTLSCEQNLNHDAMYWYRQDPGQGLRLIYYSQIVNDFQKGDIAEGYSVSREKKESFPLTVTSAQKNPTAFYLCASSDRYNQPQHFGDGTRLSIL.

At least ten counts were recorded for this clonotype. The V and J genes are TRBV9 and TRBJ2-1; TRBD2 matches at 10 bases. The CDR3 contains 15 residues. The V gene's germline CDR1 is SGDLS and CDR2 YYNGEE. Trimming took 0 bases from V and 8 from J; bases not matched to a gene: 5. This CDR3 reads CASSVAASGGHEQFF. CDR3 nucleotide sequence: TGTGCCAGCAGCGTAGCGGCTAGCGGGGGTCATGAGCAGTTCTTC.

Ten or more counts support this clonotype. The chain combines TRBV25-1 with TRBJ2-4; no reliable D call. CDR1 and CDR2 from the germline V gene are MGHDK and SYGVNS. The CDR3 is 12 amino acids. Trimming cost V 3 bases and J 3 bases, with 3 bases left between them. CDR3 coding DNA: TGTGCCAGCAGTGACTTCAAAAACATTCAGTACTTC. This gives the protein CASSDFKNIQYF.

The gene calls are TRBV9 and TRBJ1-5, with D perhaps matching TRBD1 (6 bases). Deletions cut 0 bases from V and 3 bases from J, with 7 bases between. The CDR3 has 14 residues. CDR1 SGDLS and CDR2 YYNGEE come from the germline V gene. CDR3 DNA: TGTGCCAGCAGCGTAGGGGACACCAATCAGCCCCAGCATTTT. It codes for CASSVGDTNQPQHF.

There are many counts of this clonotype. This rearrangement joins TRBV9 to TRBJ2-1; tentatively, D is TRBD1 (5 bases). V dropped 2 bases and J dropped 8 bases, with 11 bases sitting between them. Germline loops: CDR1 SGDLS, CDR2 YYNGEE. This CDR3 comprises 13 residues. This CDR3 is CASSVDAQDEQFF. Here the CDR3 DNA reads TGTGCCAGCAGCGTGGACGCACAGGATGAGCAGTTCTTC.

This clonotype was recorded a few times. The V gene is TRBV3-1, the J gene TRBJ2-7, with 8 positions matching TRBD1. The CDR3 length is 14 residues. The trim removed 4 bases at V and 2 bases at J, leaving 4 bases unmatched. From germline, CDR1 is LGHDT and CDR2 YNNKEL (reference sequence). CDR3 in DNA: TGTGCCAGCAGCCGACAGGGGACGACCTACGAGCAGTACTTC. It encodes CASSRQGTTYEQYF.

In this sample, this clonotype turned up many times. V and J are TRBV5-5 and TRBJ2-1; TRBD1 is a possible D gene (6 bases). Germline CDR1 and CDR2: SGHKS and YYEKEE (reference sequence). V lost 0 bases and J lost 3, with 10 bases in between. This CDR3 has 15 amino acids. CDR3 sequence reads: CASSLDGGSYNEQFF. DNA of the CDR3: TGTGCCAGCAGCTTGGATGGGGGCAGCTACAATGAGCAGTTCTTC.

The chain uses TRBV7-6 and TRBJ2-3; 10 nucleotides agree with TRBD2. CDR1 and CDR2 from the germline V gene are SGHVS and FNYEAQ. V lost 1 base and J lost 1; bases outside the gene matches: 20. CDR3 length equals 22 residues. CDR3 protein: CASSLGAIAGGDNEIRTDTQYF. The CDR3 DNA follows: TGTGCCAGCAGCTTAGGAGCCATAGCGGGGGGCGACAATGAAATTCGCACAGATACGCAGTATTTT.

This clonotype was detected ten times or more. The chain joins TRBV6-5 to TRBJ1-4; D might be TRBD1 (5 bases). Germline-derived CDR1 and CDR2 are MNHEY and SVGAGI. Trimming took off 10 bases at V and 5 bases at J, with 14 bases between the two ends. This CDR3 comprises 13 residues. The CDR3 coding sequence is TGTGCCACTCGCCGGGACGGCAATGAAAAACTGTTTTTT. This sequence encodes CATRRDGNEKLFF.

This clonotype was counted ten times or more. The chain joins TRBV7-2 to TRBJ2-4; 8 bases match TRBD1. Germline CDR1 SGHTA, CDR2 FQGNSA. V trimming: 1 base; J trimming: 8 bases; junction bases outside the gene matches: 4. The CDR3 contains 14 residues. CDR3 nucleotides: TGTGCCAGCAGCTTAGGGACAGGGAGGCACATTCAGTACTTC. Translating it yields CASSLGTGRHIQYF.

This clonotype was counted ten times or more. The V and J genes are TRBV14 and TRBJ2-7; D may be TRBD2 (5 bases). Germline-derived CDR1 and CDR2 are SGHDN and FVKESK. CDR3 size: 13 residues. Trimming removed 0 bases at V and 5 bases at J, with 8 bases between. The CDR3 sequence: CASSQDGLNEQYF. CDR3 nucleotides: TGTGCCAGCAGCCAAGATGGACTCAACGAGCAGTACTTC.

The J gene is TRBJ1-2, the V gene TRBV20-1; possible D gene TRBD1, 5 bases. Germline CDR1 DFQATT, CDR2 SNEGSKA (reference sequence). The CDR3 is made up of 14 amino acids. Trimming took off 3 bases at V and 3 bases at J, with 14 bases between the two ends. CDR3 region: CSARARGEDYGYTF. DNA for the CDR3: TGCAGTGCTAGGGCCCGGGGGGAGGACTATGGCTACACCTTC.

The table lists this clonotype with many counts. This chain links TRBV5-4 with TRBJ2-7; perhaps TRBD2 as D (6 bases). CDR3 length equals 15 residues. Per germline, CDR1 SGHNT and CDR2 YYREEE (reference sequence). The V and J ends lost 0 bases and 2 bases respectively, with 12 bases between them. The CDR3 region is CASSLAGVSTYEQYF. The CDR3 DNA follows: TGTGCCAGCAGCTTGGCGGGGGTTTCGACCTACGAGCAGTACTTC.

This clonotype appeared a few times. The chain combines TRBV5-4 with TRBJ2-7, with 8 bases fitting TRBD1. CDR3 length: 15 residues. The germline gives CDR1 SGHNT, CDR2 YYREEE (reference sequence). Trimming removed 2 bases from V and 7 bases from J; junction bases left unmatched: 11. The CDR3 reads CASSLGQGKTKEQYF. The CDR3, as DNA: TGTGCCAGCAGCTTAGGACAGGGCAAAACTAAAGAGCAGTACTTC.

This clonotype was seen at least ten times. The CDR3 DNA follows: TGCGCCAGCAGACTGGATGGGGGACAGGGTCCCACCGGGGAGCTGTTTTTT. The encoded protein is CASRLDGGQGPTGELFF. The rearrangement uses TRBV4-1 and TRBJ2-2; the match to TRBD1 covers 9 bases. Germline CDR1 reads MGHRA; CDR2 reads YSYEKL. The CDR3 covers 17 residues. After removal of 6 bases from V and 4 bases from J, the junction contained 12 bases not matched to a gene.

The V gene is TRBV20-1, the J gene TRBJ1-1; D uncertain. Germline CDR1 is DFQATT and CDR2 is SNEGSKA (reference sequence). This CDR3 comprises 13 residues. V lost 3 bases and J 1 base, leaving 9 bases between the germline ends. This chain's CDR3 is CSASVTPNTEAFF. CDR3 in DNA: TGCAGTGCTAGTGTGACACCGAACACTGAAGCTTTCTTT.

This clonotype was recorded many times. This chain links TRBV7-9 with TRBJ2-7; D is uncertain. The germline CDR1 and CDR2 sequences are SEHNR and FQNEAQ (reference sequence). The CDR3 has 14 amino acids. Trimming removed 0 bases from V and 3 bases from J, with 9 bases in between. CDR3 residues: CASSLAGLGYEQYF. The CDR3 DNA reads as TGTGCCAGCAGCTTAGCGGGTCTGGGCTACGAGCAGTACTTC. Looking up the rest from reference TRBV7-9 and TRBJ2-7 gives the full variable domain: DTGVSQNPRHKITKRGQNVTFRCDPISEHNRLYWYRQTLGQGPEFLTYFQNEAQLEKSRLLSDRFSAERPKGSFSTLEIQRTEQGDSAMYLCASSLAGLGYEQYFGPGTRLTVT.